The table lists the clone carrying this TCR beta chain with a few counts. Its antigen is currently unknown. These data come from a study of T-cell memory formation after mild COVID-19. Study outcomes and limitations: Clones shrinking from day 15 to 85 showed even CD4/CD8 mixes; later expanders tilted CD4+. The main location of contracting CD4+ clones was CM and EM, and that of contracting CD8+ clones was EMRA.

The CDR3 consists of 15 residues. V shed 5 bases and J shed 5 bases, with 18 bases lying between them. CDR1 is SGHTA and CDR2 is FQGNSA in the germline V gene. TCRdb reanalysed the 5' RACE reads using MiXCR and keeps one entry per CDR3 protein. The repertoire consists of 470,000 or so distinct CDR3 sequences, with around 19% occurring once and the leading ten covering 8.4%. The chain combines TRBV7-2 with TRBJ2-5; a possible D gene is TRBD2 (6 bases). This receptor was taken from an adult woman who had mild COVID-19 (a few samples of this study predate the infection). Cell type and time point are not known. The sample was PBMCs or a T cell subset sorted from them (not recorded which). The CDR3 nucleotides read TGTGCCAGCAGCCCTAGACAGATAGCGGCGGAGACCCAGTACTTC. Translation: CASSPRQIAAETQYF.